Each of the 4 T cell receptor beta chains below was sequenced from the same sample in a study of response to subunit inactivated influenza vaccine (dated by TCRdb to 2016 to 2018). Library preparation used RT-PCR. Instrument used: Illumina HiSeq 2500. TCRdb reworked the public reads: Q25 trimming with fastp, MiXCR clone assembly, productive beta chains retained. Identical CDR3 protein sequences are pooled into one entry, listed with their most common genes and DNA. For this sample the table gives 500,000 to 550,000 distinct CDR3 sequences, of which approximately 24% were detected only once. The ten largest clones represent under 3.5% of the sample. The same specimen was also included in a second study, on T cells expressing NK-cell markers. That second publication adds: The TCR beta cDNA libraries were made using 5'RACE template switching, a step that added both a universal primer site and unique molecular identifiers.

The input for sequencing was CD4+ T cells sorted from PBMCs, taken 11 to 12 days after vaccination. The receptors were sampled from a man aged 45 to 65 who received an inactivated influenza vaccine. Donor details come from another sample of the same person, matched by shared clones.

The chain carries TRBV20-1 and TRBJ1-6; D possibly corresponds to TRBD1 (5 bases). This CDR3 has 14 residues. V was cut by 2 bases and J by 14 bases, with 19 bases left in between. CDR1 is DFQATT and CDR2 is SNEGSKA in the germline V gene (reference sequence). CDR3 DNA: TGCAGTGCTAGATCGGACACTGCTGTAGTGTCCCTCCACTTT. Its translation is CSARSDTAVVSLHF.

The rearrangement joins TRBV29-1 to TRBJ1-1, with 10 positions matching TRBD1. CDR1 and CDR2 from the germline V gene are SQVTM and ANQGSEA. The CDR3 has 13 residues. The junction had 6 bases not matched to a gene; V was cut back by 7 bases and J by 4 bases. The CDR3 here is CSAWDRGATEAFF. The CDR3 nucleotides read TGCAGCGCTTGGGACAGGGGTGCCACTGAAGCTTTCTTT.

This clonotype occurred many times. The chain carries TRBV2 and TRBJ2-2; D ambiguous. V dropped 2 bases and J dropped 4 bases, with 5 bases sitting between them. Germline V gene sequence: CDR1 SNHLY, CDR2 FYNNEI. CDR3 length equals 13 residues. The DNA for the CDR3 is TGTGCCAGCAGTGAAACCGCCACCGGGGAGCTGTTTTTT. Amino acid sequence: CASSETATGELFF.

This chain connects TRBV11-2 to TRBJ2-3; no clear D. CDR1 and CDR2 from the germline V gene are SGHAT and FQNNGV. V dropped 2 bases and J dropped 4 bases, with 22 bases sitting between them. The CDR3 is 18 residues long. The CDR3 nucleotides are TGTGCCAGCAGCTTACGTGGTGGTAGATATGTTTTGGCAGATACGCAGTATTTT. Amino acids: CASSLRGGRYVLADTQYF.